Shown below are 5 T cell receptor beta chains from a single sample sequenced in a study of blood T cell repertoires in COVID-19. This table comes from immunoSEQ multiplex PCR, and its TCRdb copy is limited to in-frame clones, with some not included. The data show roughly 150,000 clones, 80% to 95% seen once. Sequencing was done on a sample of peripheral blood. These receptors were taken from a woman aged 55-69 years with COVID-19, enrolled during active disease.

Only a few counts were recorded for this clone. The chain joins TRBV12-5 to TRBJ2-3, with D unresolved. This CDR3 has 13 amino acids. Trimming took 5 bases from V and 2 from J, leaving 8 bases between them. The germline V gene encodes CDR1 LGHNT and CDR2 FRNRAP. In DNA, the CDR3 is TGTGCTAGTGGTCCCGGGTTCACAGATACGCAGTATTTT. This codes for CASGPGFTDTQYF. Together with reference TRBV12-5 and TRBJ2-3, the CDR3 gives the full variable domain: DARVTQTPRHKVTEMGQEVTMRCQPILGHNTVFWYRQTMMQGLELLAYFRNRAPLDDSGMPKDRFSAEMPDATLATLKIQPSEPRDSAVYFCASGPGFTDTQYFGPGTRLTVL.

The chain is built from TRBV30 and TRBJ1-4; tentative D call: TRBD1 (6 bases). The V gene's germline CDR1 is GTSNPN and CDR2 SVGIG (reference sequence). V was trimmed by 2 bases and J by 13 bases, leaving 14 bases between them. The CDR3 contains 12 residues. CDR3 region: CAWSPRTALLFF. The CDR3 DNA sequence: TGTGCCTGGAGTCCGCGGACAGCGTTACTGTTTTTT.

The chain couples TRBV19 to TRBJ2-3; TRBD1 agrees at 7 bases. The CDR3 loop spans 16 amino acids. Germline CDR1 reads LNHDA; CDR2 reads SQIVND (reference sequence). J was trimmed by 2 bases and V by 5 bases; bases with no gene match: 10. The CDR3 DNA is TGTGCCAGTAGTGGACAGGTCCCGCCTGTCACAGATACGCAGTATTTT. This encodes CASSGQVPPVTDTQYF.

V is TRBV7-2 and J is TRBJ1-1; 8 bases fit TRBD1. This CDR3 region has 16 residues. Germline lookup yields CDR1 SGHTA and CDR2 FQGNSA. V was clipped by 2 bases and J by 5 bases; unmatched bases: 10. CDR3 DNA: TGTGCCAGCAGCTTATTTCCGACAGGGGAGGGTACTGAAGCTTTCTTT. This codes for CASSLFPTGEGTEAFF.

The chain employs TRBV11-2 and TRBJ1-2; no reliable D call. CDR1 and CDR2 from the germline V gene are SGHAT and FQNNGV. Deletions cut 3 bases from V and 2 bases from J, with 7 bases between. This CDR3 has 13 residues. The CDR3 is CASSFQSNYGYTF. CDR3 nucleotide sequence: TGTGCCAGCAGCTTCCAGTCGAACTATGGCTACACCTTC.